This T cell receptor beta chain is from a study of blood T cell repertoires in COVID-19. Across the whole study: COVID-19 samples collected from the United States, Italy and Spain covered acute and convalescent phases. Sample material is recorded as cDNA or gDNA derived from T cells, B-cell-depleted T cells, or PBMCs.

Data came from immunoSEQ multiplex PCR; TCRdb stores just in-frame clones and leaves some out. The sample includes 120,000 to 150,000 clones, approximately 89% of them seen just once. The sequence came from a human donor in a cohort sampled during active COVID-19. The sequenced sample consisted of peripheral blood.

CDR3 DNA: TGTGCCAGCACCACCAACGACATGAGCTACGAGCAGTACTTC. Protein: CASTTNDMSYEQYF. J is TRBJ2-7 and V is TRBV13; no clear D gene. This CDR3 is built from 14 residues. V was clipped by 7 bases and J by 3 bases, with 16 bases between them. Germline CDR1 PRHDT, CDR2 FYEKMQ (reference sequence).